A selection of T cell receptor beta chains follows, all from one sample in a study of cytomegalovirus exposure and HLA in healthy donors. TCRdb keeps only in-frame clones here, not all; method: immunoSEQ multiplex PCR. The sample yields roughly 81,000 clones, about 80% seen once. Sequencing was performed on PBMCs. The source of these receptors is a man under 40 in good health and CMV-seronegative. Each CDR3 is given with its conserved first and last residue. Fields, in order: D gene, J gene, clone size, V gene, CDR3 DNA, CDR3 protein. A D gene is named only where the DNA matches it firmly. The listing skips clone size in some rows; elsewhere it reads once, few, many or a size class.

d_gene: -; j_gene: TRBJ2-1; abundance: once; v_gene: TRBV19; CDR3nt: TGTGCCAGTAGTATAGGCAGGTCGGGGTATGAGCAGTTCTTC; CDR3aa: CASSIGRSGYEQFF
d_gene: TRBD1; j_gene: TRBJ1-5; abundance: -; v_gene: TRBV7-2; CDR3nt: TGTGCCAGCAGCCCGGGACAGGGAGATCAGCCCCAGCATTTT; CDR3aa: CASSPGQGDQPQHF
d_gene: TRBD2; j_gene: TRBJ2-3; abundance: -; v_gene: TRBV28; CDR3nt: TGTGCCAGCAGTTCCGGGACTAGCGGGGTGGTACTCGCAGATACGCAGTATTTT; CDR3aa: CASSSGTSGVVLADTQYF
d_gene: -; j_gene: TRBJ2-7; abundance: -; v_gene: TRBV15; CDR3nt: TGTGCCACCAGCAGGGGGCCAGCGCGAGAGCAGTACTTC; CDR3aa: CATSRGPAREQYF
d_gene: -; j_gene: TRBJ2-1; abundance: -; v_gene: TRBV2; CDR3nt: TGTGCCAGCAGTAATAGCGGAGGGCCCTACAATGAGCAGTTCTTC; CDR3aa: CASSNSGGPYNEQFF
d_gene: -; j_gene: TRBJ2-7; abundance: -; v_gene: TRBV2; CDR3nt: TGTGCCAGCAGGGGACTCATGGAGGCCAACACCTTTTACGAGCAGTACTTC; CDR3aa: CASRGLMEANTFYEQYF
d_gene: TRBD2; j_gene: TRBJ2-5; abundance: -; v_gene: TRBV5-1; CDR3nt: TGCGCCAGCAGCTGGATAGCGGGAGCACAAGAGACCCAGTACTTC; CDR3aa: CASSWIAGAQETQYF
d_gene: -; j_gene: TRBJ1-5; abundance: few; v_gene: TRBV5-4; CDR3nt: TGTGCCAGCAGCTTGGCCGGAGGGCCCCAGCATTTT; CDR3aa: CASSLAGGPQHF
d_gene: TRBD2; j_gene: TRBJ2-7; abundance: -; v_gene: TRBV5-4; CDR3nt: TGTGCCAGCAGCCTGGGACTACCCTCCTACGAGCAGTACTTC; CDR3aa: CASSLGLPSYEQYF
d_gene: TRBD2; j_gene: TRBJ2-3; abundance: -; v_gene: TRBV5-1; CDR3nt: TGCGCCAGCAGCCTTAGCGGGGATTGGACCGATACGCAGTATTTT; CDR3aa: CASSLSGDWTDTQYF
d_gene: -; j_gene: TRBJ2-2; abundance: -; v_gene: TRBV5-4; CDR3nt: TGTGCCAGCAGCCGACCCACAGGGAACACCGGGGAGCTGTTTTTT; CDR3aa: CASSRPTGNTGELFF
d_gene: -; j_gene: TRBJ2-7; abundance: -; v_gene: TRBV28; CDR3nt: TGTGCCAGCAGTCTCAGGGGGGATTATTACGAGCAGTACTTC; CDR3aa: CASSLRGDYYEQYF
d_gene: -; j_gene: TRBJ2-4; abundance: -; v_gene: TRBV19; CDR3nt: TGTGCCAGTAGTATAGACGGTCTTCAGTACTTC; CDR3aa: CASSIDGLQYF
d_gene: TRBD1; j_gene: TRBJ1-1; abundance: -; v_gene: TRBV9; CDR3nt: TGTGCCAGCAGCGTCAGGGGGACAGGGATGAACACTGAAGCTTTCTTT; CDR3aa: CASSVRGTGMNTEAFF
d_gene: -; j_gene: TRBJ1-5; abundance: -; v_gene: TRBV4-2; CDR3nt: TGTGCCAGCAGCCAAGATCGTCGTCAGCCCCAGCATTTT; CDR3aa: CASSQDRRQPQHF
d_gene: TRBD2; j_gene: TRBJ2-7; abundance: -; v_gene: TRBV4-2; CDR3nt: TGTGCCAGCAGCCCCCTCAGCGGGGGGGCGGGCGAGCAGTACTTC; CDR3aa: CASSPLSGGAGEQYF
d_gene: TRBD1; j_gene: TRBJ2-7; abundance: -; v_gene: TRBV4-2; CDR3nt: TGTGCCAGCAGCCAAGATGGTCCGGGACAGGGCTCCTACGAGCAGTACTTC; CDR3aa: CASSQDGPGQGSYEQYF
d_gene: -; j_gene: TRBJ2-1; abundance: -; v_gene: TRBV5-1; CDR3nt: TGCGCCAGCAGCTTGGTGGGCTCCAGCTCCTACAATGAGCAGTTCTTC; CDR3aa: CASSLVGSSSYNEQFF
d_gene: -; j_gene: TRBJ1-4; abundance: -; v_gene: TRBV6-5; CDR3nt: TGTGCCAGCAGTCTAACAGCGGCCGGTTATGAAAAACTGTTTTTT; CDR3aa: CASSLTAAGYEKLFF
d_gene: TRBD1; j_gene: TRBJ2-5; abundance: -; v_gene: TRBV28; CDR3nt: TGTGCCAGCAGTACCATCAGGGGGCGAGGAGAGACCCAGTACTTC; CDR3aa: CASSTIRGRGETQYF
d_gene: TRBD2; j_gene: TRBJ2-7; abundance: -; v_gene: TRBV7-9; CDR3nt: TGTGCCAGCAGCCGGACTAGCGGTTACGAGCAGTACTTC; CDR3aa: CASSRTSGYEQYF
d_gene: -; j_gene: TRBJ2-2; abundance: -; v_gene: TRBV5-1; CDR3nt: TGCGCCAGCAGCCCTAGGACAACCAACACCGGGGAGCTGTTTTTT; CDR3aa: CASSPRTTNTGELFF
d_gene: TRBD2; j_gene: TRBJ2-2; abundance: -; v_gene: TRBV2; CDR3nt: TGTGCCAGCAGTTCGGGACTAGCGAACACCGGGGAGCTGTTTTTT; CDR3aa: CASSSGLANTGELFF
d_gene: -; j_gene: TRBJ2-3; abundance: -; v_gene: TRBV7-2; CDR3nt: TGTGCCAGCAGCTTAAATTATGGCGATACGCAGTATTTT; CDR3aa: CASSLNYGDTQYF
d_gene: -; j_gene: TRBJ2-7; abundance: -; v_gene: TRBV20-1; CDR3nt: TGCAGTGCTCTTTTCCAATACGAGCAGTACTTC; CDR3aa: CSALFQYEQYF
d_gene: -; j_gene: TRBJ2-5; abundance: -; v_gene: TRBV9; CDR3nt: TGTGCCAGCAGCGTAGCAGCAGGGGTAGGAGAGACCCAGTACTTC; CDR3aa: CASSVAAGVGETQYF
d_gene: -; j_gene: TRBJ2-7; abundance: few; v_gene: TRBV14; CDR3nt: TGTGCCAGCAGCCAAGGGAGGGGATACGAGCAGTACTTC; CDR3aa: CASSQGRGYEQYF
d_gene: TRBD2; j_gene: TRBJ2-5; abundance: once; v_gene: TRBV7-9; CDR3nt: TGTTCCAGCAGCCCGGCGACTAGCGGGAGAGAGACCCAGTACTTC; CDR3aa: CSSSPATSGRETQYF
d_gene: TRBD2; j_gene: TRBJ2-2; abundance: few; v_gene: TRBV19; CDR3nt: TGTGCCAGTCAAAAGGGACTAGCGGATTGGGAGCTGTTTTTT; CDR3aa: CASQKGLADWELFF
d_gene: TRBD2; j_gene: TRBJ2-1; abundance: -; v_gene: TRBV9; CDR3nt: TGTGCCAGCAGCGTAGGGTCTAGCGGGCACAATGAGCAGTTCTTC; CDR3aa: CASSVGSSGHNEQFF
d_gene: TRBD1; j_gene: TRBJ1-2; abundance: medium-sized; v_gene: TRBV19; CDR3nt: TGTGCCAGCCCTCATATCCGGGACAGGAACTCCTATGGCTACACCTTC; CDR3aa: CASPHIRDRNSYGYTF
d_gene: -; j_gene: TRBJ1-5; abundance: -; v_gene: TRBV15; CDR3nt: TGTGCCACCAGCAGAGATTTCTCGAGACTTTATAGCAATCAGCCCCAGCATTTT; CDR3aa: CATSRDFSRLYSNQPQHF
d_gene: TRBD2; j_gene: TRBJ2-3; abundance: -; v_gene: TRBV5-1; CDR3nt: TGCGCCAGCAGCACCGGACCGGGAGGAACAGATACGCAGTATTTT; CDR3aa: CASSTGPGGTDTQYF
d_gene: -; j_gene: TRBJ1-4; abundance: -; v_gene: TRBV18; CDR3nt: TGTGCCAGCTCAGGAGGTGAAAAACTGTTTTTT; CDR3aa: CASSGGEKLFF
d_gene: TRBD1; j_gene: TRBJ1-2; abundance: -; v_gene: TRBV25-1; CDR3nt: TGTGCCAGCAGTGACGTCCGGGACAGGGGAGTCGATGGCTACACCTTC; CDR3aa: CASSDVRDRGVDGYTF
d_gene: -; j_gene: TRBJ1-2; abundance: -; v_gene: TRBV5-1; CDR3nt: TGCGCCAGCAGTTCCGTACCGGACAGTCCCTATGGCTACACCTTC; CDR3aa: CASSSVPDSPYGYTF